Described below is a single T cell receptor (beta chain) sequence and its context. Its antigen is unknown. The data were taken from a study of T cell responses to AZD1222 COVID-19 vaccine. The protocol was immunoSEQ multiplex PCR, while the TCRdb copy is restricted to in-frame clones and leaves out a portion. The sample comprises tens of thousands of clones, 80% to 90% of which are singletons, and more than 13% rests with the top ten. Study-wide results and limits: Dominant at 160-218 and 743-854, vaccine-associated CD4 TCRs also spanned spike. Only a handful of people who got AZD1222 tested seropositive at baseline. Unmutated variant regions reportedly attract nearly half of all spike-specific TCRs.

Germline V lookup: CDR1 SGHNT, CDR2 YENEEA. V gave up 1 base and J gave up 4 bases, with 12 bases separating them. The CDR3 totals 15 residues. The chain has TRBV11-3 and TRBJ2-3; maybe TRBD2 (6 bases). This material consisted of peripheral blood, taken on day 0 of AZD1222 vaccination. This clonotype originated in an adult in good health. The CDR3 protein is CASSLGFSGPDTQYF. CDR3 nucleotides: TGTGCCAGCAGCTTAGGCTTTAGCGGCCCAGATACGCAGTATTTT.